Shown below are 12 T cell receptor beta chains from a single sample sequenced in a study of T cell responses to AZD1222 COVID-19 vaccine. Sequencing used immunoSEQ multiplex PCR; TCRdb keeps in-frame clones, though not all of them. The sample has about 120,000 clones; more than 80% are singletons. Sample: peripheral blood, taken on day 0 of AZD1222 vaccination. The receptors here all came from an adult in good health.

This chain links TRBV5-4 with TRBJ1-1; the D is unclear. Germline V CDR1 and CDR2: SGHNT, YYREEE (reference sequence). The V end lost 10 bases, the J end lost 1 base, and 14 bases lay between the germline ends. CDR3 length: 13 amino acids. CDR3 in DNA: TGTGCCGCTTCCACTGAGGGGAACACTGAAGCTTTCTTT. It specifies CAASTEGNTEAFF.

This clone was observed a few times. J is TRBJ1-5 and V is TRBV15; D might be TRBD1 (6 bases). V lost 1 base, J lost 2 bases, and 9 bases lay in between. Germline V lookup: CDR1 LNHNV, CDR2 YYDKDF (reference sequence). This CDR3 comprises 15 residues. The CDR3, as DNA: TGTGCCACCAGCAGAGGGGGGGCGGGCAATCAGCCCCAGCATTTT. It is translated as CATSRGGAGNQPQHF.

The chain uses TRBV11-2 and TRBJ1-1; the match to TRBD1 covers 10 bases. V was clipped by 0 bases and J by 10 bases; unmatched bases: 2. Per germline, CDR1 SGHAT and CDR2 FQNNGV. This CDR3 has 13 residues. The CDR3 bases are TGTGCCAGCAGCTTAGATGACAGGGGGCGAGCTTTCTTT. Its protein is CASSLDDRGRAFF.

The V call is TRBV7-2, the J call TRBJ1-2; D may be TRBD1 (5 bases). Trimming took 8 bases from V and 7 from J, leaving 23 bases between them. CDR3 size: 15 residues. Germline V gene data show CDR1 as SGHTA and CDR2 as FQGNSA. The DNA of the CDR3 is TGTGCCAGCGCCGCTGGCTACGGGGGTTTAGGTGGCTACACCTTC. This encodes CASAAGYGGLGGYTF.

This chain connects TRBV6-5 to TRBJ2-1, with D unresolved. The ends were cut back, 0 bases at V and 5 bases at J, with 11 bases in the middle. From germline, CDR1 is MNHEY and CDR2 SVGAGI. This CDR3 region has 15 residues. The CDR3 DNA sequence: TGTGCCAGCAGTTACTCGAACAGTCAAAACAATGAGCAGTTCTTC. It yields the protein CASSYSNSQNNEQFF.

This clone has a single count. The chain recombines TRBV19 with TRBJ1-3, with TRBD1 as a possible D gene (5 bases). Germline lookup yields CDR1 LNHDA and CDR2 SQIVND (reference sequence). V was trimmed by 3 bases and J by 0 bases, leaving 9 bases between them. The CDR3 is 15 amino acids. The CDR3 DNA is TGTGCCAGTAGTATGGGGCAGCTCTCTGGAAACACCATATATTTT. The encoded protein is CASSMGQLSGNTIYF.

This chain links TRBV5-1 with TRBJ2-1; D is unclear. V lost 0 bases to trimming and J lost 3 bases, with 7 bases between them. This CDR3 contains 14 residues. From germline, CDR1 is SGHRS and CDR2 YFSETQ. CDR3 in DNA: TGCGCCAGCAGCTTGGGGGCTAGCTACAATGAGCAGTTCTTC. This gives the protein CASSLGASYNEQFF. Based on the CDR3 plus reference TRBV5-1 and TRBJ2-1, the full variable domain is KAGVTQTPRYLIKTRGQQVTLSCSPISGHRSVSWYQQTPGQGLQFLFEYFSETQRNKGNFPGRFSGRQFSNSRSEMNVSTLELGDSALYLCASSLGASYNEQFFGPGTRLTVL.

CDR3 DNA sequence: TGTGCCAGCAGCCCCGCCGTGGGGACTAGCGGGAGTAATGAGCAGTTCTTC. It yields the protein CASSPAVGTSGSNEQFF. J is TRBJ2-1 and V is TRBV7-9; 14 bases fit TRBD2. The V gene end was trimmed by 5 bases and the J gene end by 7 bases; junction bases not matched to a gene: 10. The CDR3 consists of 17 residues. Germline V lookup: CDR1 SEHNR, CDR2 FQNEAQ (reference sequence).

The V gene is TRBV5-6, the J gene TRBJ2-2; D unresolved. V was shortened by 0 bases and J by 3 bases, with 6 bases between the two germline ends. Germline CDR1 is SGHDT and CDR2 is YYEEEE. The CDR3 sequence is 14 residues long. The CDR3 DNA reads as TGTGCCAGCAGCTTGGCGATATACACCGGGGAGCTGTTTTTT. Encoded protein: CASSLAIYTGELFF.

The V call is TRBV11-2, the J call TRBJ2-3, with D maybe TRBD2 (6 bases). CDR1 and CDR2 from the germline V gene are SGHAT and FQNNGV. V dropped 5 bases and J dropped 7 bases, with 22 bases sitting between them. The CDR3 length is 16 residues. The CDR3 DNA reads TGTGCCAGCAGCCCAGGTTGGCAGGGAGGAGGGAATACGCAGTATTTT. It encodes CASSPGWQGGGNTQYF.

Only one count was recorded for this clone. This chain connects TRBV12-3 or TRBV12-4 to TRBJ1-3, with D possibly being TRBD1 (5 bases). V gave up 7 bases and J gave up 2 bases, with 9 bases separating them. This CDR3 region has 13 residues. CDR3 nucleotides: TGTGCCAGCACCTTGGGGCCTGGAAACACCATATATTTT. Translated: CASTLGPGNTIYF.

CDR3 DNA sequence: TGTGCCAGCAGCTTTTCTTGGACAGGAGGTGAGCAGTTCTTC. It translates to CASSFSWTGGEQFF. The rearrangement joins TRBV7-9 to TRBJ2-1; 7 positions agree with TRBD1. The germline V gene has CDR1 SEHNR and CDR2 FQNEAQ (reference sequence). Germline trimming cut 3 bases from V and 9 bases from J; bases unmatched to any gene: 8. The CDR3 length is 14 residues.